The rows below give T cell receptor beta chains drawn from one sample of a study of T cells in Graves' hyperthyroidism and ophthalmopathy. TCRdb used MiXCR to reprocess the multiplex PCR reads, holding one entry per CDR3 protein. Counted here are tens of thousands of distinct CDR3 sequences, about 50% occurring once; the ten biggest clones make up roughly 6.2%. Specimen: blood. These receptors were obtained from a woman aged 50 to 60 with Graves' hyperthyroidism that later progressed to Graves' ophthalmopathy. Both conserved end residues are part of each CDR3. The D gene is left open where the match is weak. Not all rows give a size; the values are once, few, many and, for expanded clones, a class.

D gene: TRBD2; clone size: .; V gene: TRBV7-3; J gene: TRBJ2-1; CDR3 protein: CASSFLMVAGVYSEQFF
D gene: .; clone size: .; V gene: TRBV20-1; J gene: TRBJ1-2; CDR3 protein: CSASRDGYTF
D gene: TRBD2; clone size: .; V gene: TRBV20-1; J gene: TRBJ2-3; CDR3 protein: CSAGSSGSDTQYF
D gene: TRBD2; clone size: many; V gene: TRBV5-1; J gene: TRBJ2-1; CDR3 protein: CASRLAGLVNEQFF
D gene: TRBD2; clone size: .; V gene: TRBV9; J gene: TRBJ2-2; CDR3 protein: CARSGRINTGELFF
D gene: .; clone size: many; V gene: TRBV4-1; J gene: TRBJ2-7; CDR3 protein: CASSQQDLMQSYEQYF
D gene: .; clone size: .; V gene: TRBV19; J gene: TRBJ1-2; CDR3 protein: CASSIGQHYGYTF
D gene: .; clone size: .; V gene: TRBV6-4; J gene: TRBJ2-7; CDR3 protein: CASSDPNYEQYF
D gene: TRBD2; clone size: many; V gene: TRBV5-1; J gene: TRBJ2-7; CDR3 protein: CASSLRLAGGTSYEQYF
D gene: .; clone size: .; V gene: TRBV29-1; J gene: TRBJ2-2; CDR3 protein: CSVDRNTGELFF
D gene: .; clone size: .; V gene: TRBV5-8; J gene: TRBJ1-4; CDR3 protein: CASSLQGGRTAGDF
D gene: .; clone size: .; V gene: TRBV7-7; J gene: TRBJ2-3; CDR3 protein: CASSVDAGTSTDTQYF
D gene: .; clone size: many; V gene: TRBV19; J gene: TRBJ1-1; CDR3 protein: CASTRQGGTNTEAFF
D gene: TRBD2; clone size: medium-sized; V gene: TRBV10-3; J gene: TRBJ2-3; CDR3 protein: CAINMGLAGADTQYF
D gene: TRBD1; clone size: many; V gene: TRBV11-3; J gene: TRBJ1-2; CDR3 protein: CASSLAPTGGSYGYTF
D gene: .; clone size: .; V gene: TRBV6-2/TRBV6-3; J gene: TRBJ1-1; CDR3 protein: CASRRSTEAFF
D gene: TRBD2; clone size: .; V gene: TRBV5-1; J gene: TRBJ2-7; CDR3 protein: CASSLASSGSGEQYF
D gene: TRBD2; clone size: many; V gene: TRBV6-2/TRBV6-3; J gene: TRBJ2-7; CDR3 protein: CASVWAGAYEQYF
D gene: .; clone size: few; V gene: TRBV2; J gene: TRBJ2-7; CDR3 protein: CASTALEQYF
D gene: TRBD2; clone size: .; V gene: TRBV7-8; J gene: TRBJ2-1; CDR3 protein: CASSLGLAGGFNEQFF
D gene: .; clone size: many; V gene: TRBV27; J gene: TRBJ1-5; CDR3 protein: CASSLWGQPQHF
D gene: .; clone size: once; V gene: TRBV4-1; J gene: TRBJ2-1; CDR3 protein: CASSQPGHTTDNEQFF
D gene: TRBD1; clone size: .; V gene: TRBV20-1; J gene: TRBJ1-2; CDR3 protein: CSAATRDREFHGYTF
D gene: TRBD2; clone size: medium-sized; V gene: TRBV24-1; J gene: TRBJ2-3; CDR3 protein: CATRASGSVDTQYF
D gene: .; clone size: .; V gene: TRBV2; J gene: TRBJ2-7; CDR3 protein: CASSVQATNEQYF
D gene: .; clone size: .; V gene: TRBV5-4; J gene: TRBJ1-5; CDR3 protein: CASSSLDYSTDVTQHF
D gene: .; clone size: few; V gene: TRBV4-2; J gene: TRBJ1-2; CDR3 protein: CASSQEREGYTF
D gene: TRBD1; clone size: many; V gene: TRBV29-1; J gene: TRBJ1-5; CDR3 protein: CSVGTGGNQPQHF
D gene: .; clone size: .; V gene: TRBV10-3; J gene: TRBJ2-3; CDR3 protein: CAMAPRGSWDTQYF
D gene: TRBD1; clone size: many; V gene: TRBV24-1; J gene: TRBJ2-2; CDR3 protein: CATSEPDRAGELFF
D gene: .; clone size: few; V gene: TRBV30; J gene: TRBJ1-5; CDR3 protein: CAWSRLSGFDQPQHF
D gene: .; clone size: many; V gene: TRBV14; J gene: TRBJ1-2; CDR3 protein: CASSPRFESGYTF
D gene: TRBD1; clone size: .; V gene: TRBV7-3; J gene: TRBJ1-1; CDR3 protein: CASSLGTGLVNTEAFF
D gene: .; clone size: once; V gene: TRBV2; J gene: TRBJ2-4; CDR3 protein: CASSELGWDIQYF
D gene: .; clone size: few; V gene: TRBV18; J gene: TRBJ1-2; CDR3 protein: CASSPSEAYGYTF
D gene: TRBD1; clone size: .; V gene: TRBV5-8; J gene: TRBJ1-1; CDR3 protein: CASSSDGTGNTEAFF
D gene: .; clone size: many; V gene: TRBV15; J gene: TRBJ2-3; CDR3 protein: CATSRRGGGFPSGDTQYF
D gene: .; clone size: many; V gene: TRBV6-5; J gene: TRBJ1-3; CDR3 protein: CASSYGTAGGNTIYF
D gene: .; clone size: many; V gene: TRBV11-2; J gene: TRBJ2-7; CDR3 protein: CASRRGGGAYEQYF
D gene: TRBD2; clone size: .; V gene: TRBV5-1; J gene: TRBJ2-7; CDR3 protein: CASSPAPLAGVCEQYF
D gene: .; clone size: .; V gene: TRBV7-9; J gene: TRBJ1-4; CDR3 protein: CASSLVAGKLFF
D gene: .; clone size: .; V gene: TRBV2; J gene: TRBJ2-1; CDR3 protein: CAGKYLPTYSEQFF
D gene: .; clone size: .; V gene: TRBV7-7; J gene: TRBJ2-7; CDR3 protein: CASSPPGLAEHRYEQYF
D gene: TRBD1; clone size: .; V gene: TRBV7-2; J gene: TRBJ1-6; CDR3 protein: CASSRTGSSSPLHF
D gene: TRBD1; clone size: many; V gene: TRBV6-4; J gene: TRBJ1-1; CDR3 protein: CASTRDSLNTEAFF
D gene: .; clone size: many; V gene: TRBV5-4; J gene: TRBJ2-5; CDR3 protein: CASSRTTSLETQYF
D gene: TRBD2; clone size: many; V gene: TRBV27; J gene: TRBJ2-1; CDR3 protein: CASSHSAGAYNEQFF
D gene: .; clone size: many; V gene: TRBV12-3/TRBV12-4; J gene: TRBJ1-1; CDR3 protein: CASSFNLDVAFF
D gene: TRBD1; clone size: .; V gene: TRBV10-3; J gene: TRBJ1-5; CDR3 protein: CAISPDRGRQPQHF
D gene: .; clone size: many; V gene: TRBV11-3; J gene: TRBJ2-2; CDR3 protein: CASSLVYGLGTGELFF
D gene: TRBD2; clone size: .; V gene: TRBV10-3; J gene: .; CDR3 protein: CAIRTTSGATYEQYF
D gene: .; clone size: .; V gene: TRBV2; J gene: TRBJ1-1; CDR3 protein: CASSEGLEAFF
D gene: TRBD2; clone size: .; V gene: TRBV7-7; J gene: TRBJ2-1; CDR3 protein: CASSGSGTDTQFF